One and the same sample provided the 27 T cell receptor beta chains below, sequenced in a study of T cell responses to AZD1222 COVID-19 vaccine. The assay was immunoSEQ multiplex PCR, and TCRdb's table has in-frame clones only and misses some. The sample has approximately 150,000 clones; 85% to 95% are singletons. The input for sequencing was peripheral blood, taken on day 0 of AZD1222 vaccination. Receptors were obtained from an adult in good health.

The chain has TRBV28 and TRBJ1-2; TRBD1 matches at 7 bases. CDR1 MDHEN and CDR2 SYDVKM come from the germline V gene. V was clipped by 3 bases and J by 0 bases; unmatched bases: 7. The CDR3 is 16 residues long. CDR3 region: CASSLVGTAPNYGYTF. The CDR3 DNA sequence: TGTGCCAGCAGTTTGGTGGGGACAGCTCCTAACTATGGCTACACCTTC.

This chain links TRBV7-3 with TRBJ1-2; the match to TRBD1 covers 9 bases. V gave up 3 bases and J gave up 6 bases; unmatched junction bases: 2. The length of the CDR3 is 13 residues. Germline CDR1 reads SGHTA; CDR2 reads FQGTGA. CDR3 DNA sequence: TGTGCCAGCAGCTTCGGACAGGGGAATGGCTACACCTTC. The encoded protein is CASSFGQGNGYTF.

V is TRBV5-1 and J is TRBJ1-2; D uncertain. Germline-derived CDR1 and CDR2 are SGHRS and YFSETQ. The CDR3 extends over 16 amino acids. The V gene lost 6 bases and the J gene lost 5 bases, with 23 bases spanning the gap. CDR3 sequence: CASTAVPGTISYGYTF. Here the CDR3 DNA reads TGCGCCAGCACAGCGGTGCCGGGAACTATAAGTTATGGCTACACCTTC.

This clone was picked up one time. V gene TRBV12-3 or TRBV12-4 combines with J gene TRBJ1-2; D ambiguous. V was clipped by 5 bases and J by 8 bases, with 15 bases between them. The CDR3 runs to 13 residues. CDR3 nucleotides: TGTGCCAGCAGTCCCGGAACTGGGTGGGGCTACACCTTC. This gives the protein CASSPGTGWGYTF.

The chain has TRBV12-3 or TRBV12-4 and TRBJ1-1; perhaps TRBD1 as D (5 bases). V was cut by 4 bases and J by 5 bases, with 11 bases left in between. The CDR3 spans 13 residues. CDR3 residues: CASSYRGGTEAFF. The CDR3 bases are TGTGCCAGCAGTTATCGGGGGGGGACTGAAGCTTTCTTT.

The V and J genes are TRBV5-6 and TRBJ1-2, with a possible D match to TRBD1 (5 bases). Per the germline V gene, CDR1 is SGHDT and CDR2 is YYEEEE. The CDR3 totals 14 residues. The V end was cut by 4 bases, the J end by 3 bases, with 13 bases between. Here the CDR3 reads CASSMGLRDYGYTF. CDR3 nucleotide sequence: TGTGCCAGCAGCATGGGACTCAGGGACTATGGCTACACCTTC.

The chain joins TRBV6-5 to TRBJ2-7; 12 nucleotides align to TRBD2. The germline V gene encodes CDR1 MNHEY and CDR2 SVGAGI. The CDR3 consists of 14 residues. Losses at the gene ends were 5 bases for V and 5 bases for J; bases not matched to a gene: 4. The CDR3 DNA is TGTGCCAGCAGTCTAGCGGGAGGGCCCCACGAGCAGTACTTC. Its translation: CASSLAGGPHEQYF.

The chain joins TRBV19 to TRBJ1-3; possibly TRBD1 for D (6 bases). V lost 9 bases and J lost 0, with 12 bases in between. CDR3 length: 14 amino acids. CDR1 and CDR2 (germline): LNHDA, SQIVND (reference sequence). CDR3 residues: CASRGGGSGNTIYF. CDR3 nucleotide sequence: TGTGCCAGCAGGGGCGGAGGCTCTGGAAACACCATATATTTT.

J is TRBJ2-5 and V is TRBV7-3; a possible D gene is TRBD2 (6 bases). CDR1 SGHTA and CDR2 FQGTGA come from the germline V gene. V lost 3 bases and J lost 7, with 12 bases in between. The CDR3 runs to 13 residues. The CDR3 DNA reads TGTGCCAGCAGCTTGACTAGAGAGGCGACCCAGTACTTC. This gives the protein CASSLTREATQYF.

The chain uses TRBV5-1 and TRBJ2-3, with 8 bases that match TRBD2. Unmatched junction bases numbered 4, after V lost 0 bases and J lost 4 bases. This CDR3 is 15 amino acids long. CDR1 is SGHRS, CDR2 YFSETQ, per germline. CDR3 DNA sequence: TGCGCCAGCAGCTTGGAGGCTAGCGGGTCAGATACGCAGTATTTT. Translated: CASSLEASGSDTQYF.

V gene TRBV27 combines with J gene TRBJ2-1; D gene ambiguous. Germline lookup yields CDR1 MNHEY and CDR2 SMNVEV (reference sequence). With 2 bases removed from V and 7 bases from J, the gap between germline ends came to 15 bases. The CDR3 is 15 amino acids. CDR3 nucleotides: TGTGCCAGCAGTTTAACTCTGACTCTTTTTAATGAGCAGTTCTTC. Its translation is CASSLTLTLFNEQFF.

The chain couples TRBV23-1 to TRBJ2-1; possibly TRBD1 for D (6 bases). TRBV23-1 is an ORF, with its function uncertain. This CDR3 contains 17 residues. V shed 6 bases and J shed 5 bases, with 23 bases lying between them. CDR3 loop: CASRRISGEGSDNEQFF. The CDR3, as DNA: TGCGCCAGCAGGCGTATCTCAGGGGAAGGGTCGGACAATGAGCAGTTCTTC.

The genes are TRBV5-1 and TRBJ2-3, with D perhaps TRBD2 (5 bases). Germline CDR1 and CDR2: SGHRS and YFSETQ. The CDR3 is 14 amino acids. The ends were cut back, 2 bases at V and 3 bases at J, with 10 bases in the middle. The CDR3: CASSFSSKTDTQYF. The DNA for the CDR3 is TGCGCCAGCAGCTTTTCTAGCAAGACAGATACGCAGTATTTT.

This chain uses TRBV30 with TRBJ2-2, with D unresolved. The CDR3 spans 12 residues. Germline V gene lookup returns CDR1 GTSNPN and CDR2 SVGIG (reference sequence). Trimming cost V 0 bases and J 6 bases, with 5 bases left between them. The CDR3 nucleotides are TGTGCCTGGAGTGTCTCTCCCGGGGAGCTGTTTTTT. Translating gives CAWSVSPGELFF. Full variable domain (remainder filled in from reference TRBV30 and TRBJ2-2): SQTIHQWPATLVQPVGSPLSLECTVEGTSNPNLYWYRQAAGRGLQLLFYSVGIGQISSEVPQNLSASRPQDRQFILSSKKLLLSDSGFYLCAWSVSPGELFFGEGSRLTVL.

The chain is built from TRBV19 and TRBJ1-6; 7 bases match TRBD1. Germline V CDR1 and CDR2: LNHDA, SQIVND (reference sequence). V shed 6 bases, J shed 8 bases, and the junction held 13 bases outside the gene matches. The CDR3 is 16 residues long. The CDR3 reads CASSARQGPIDSPLHF. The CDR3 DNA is TGTGCCAGTAGCGCCCGACAGGGCCCTATTGATTCACCCCTCCACTTT.

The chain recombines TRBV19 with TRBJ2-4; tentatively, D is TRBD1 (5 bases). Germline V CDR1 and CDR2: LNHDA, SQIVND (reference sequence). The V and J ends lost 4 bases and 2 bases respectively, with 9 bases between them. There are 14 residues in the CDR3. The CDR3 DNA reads TGTGCCAGTAGTAAGCAGGGAACCAAAAACATTCAGTACTTC. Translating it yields CASSKQGTKNIQYF.

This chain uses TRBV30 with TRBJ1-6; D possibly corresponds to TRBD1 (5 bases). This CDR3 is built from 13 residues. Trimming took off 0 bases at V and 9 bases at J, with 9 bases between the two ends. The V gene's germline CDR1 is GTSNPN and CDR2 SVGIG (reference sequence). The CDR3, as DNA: TGTGCCTGGAGTGTGGGGGGGGGTTCACCCCTCCACTTT. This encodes CAWSVGGGSPLHF.

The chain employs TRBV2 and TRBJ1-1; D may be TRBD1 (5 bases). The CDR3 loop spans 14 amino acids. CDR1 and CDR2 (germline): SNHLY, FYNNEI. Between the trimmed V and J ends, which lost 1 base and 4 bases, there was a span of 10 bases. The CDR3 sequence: CASSEGRGLTEAFF. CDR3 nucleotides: TGTGCCAGCAGTGAAGGACGGGGACTCACTGAAGCTTTCTTT.

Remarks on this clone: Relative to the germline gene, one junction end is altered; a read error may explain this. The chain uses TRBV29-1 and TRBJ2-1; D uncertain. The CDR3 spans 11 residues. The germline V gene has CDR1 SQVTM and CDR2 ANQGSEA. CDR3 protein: CSGEEDGEQFF. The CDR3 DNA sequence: TGCAGCGGTGAAGAAGATGGAGAGCAGTTCTTC.

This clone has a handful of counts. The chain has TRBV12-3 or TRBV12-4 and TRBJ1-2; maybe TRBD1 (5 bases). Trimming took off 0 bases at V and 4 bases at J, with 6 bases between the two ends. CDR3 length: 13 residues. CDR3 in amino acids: CASSLAGPYGYTF. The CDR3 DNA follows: TGTGCCAGCAGTTTAGCGGGGCCCTATGGCTACACCTTC.

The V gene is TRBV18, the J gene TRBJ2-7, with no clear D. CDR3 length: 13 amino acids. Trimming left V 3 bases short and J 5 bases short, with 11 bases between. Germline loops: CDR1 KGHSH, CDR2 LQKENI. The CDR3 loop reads CASSPSIGNEQYF. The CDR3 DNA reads TGTGCCAGCTCACCTAGCATAGGGAACGAGCAGTACTTC. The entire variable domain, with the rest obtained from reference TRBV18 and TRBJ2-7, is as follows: NAGVMQNPRHLVRRRGQEARLRCSPMKGHSHVYWYRQLPEEGLKFMVYLQKENIIDESGMPKERFSAEFPKEGPSILRIQQVVRGDSAAYFCASSPSIGNEQYFGPGTRLTVT.

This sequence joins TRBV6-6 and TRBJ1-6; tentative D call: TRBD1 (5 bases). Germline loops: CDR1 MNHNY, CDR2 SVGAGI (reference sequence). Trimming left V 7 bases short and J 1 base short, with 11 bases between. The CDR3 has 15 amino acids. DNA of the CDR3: TGTGCCAGCAACTTGGGGGGGTCCTATAATTCACCCCTCCACTTT. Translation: CASNLGGSYNSPLHF.

DNA of the CDR3: TGTGCCAGCAGCTTAGGTCTAGCGGGATCCTACGAGCAGTACTTC. Protein product: CASSLGLAGSYEQYF. The chain uses TRBV7-2 and TRBJ2-7; TRBD2 agrees at 9 bases. The CDR3 has 15 residues. The trim removed 1 base at V and 1 base at J, leaving 2 bases unmatched. Germline assignment: CDR1 SGHTA and CDR2 FQGNSA.

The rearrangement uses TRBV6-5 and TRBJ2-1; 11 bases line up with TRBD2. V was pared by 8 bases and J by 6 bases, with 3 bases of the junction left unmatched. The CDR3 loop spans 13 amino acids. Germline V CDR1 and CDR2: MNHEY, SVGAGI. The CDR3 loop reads CASWGTSGNEQFF. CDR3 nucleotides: TGTGCCAGCTGGGGGACTAGCGGCAATGAGCAGTTCTTC.

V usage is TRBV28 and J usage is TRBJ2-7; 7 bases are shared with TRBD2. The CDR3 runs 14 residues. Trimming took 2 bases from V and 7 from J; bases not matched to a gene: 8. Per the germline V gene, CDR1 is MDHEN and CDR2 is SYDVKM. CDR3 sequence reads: CASSLGLGEKEQYF. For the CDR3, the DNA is TGTGCCAGCAGTTTAGGACTAGGGGAAAAGGAGCAGTACTTC. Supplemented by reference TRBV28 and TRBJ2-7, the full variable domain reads DVKVTQSSRYLVKRTGEKVFLECVQDMDHENMFWYRQDPGLGLRLIYFSYDVKMKEKGDIPEGYSVSREKKERFSLILESASTNQTSMYLCASSLGLGEKEQYFGPGTRLTVT.

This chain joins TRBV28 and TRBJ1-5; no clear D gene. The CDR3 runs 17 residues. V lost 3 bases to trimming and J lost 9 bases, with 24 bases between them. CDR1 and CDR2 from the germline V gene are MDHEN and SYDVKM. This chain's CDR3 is CASSLLALGSWSLPQHF. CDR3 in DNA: TGTGCCAGCAGTTTGTTGGCCCTCGGGTCTTGGTCGCTGCCCCAGCATTTT. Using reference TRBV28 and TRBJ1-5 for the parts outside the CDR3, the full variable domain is DVKVTQSSRYLVKRTGEKVFLECVQDMDHENMFWYRQDPGLGLRLIYFSYDVKMKEKGDIPEGYSVSREKKERFSLILESASTNQTSMYLCASSLLALGSWSLPQHFGDGTRLSIL.

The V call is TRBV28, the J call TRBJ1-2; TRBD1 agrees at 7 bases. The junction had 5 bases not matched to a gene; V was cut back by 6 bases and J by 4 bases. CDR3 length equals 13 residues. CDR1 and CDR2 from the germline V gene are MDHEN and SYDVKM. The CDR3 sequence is CASRDGTVYGYTF. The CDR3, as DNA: TGTGCCAGCAGAGACGGGACAGTCTATGGCTACACCTTC.